This TCR beta chain came from a study of human T cells and chemical hapten exposure. Study as a whole: There were weekly diphenylcyclopropenone doses to the scalp for patients throughout the approximately 25-week study. Alopecia universalis, totalis or areata was present in patients who were mostly female.

Stated time point: pre-sensitization, week 0. Described treatment: therapeutic diphenylcyclopropenone sensitization with weekly scalp DPC. Trimming at V came to 4 bases and at J to 5 bases, leaving 5 bases not matched to a gene. Germline CDR1 and CDR2: SQVTM and ANQGSEA. CDR3 length: 13 amino acids. On this clonotype: The antigen remains undetermined.

MiXCR, applied by TCRdb to the RACE reads, yields one record per CDR3 protein. The sample records over 70,000 distinct CDR3 sequences, around 13% being singletons. Study-level findings and limits: Donors were affected by alopecia, so their immune reaction might vary from that of healthy individuals. No alteration of TCRs above 1 in 1000 frequency was seen with DPC sensitization.

The sequence came from a woman aged 50 to 65 with alopecia areata. Some clones in this sample may be carry-over from other donors' samples. The specimen was whole blood, collected in connection with sensitization to the hapten diphenylcyclopropenone (DPC). The rearrangement joins TRBV29-1 to TRBJ1-5; the match to TRBD1 covers 7 bases. The chain's CDR3 is CSVVGTADQPQHF. The CDR3 DNA sequence: TGCAGCGTTGTGGGGACAGCGGATCAGCCCCAGCATTTT.